The present entry profiles one T cell receptor (beta chain) with its context. The sample originates from a study of blood T cell repertoires in COVID-19. Among Cohort 3 donors, those recovered had two negative PCRs, clearance, or symptom resolution. Methods used by the authors: Amplified reference gene primers provided the basis for estimating nucleated cell counts. Produced via immunoSEQ multiplex PCR; TCRdb's table is partial and in-frame only. D and trimming come from the DNA, and the V and J calls and clone size come from that table. Of some 150,000 clones listed, around 85% were seen once; the top ten hold around 6.5%. The sequenced material came from PBMCs or T cells enriched from blood (not recorded which). The source of this sequence is a woman in her thirties or forties who had recovered from COVID-19.

The chain's CDR3 is CASSYPSLRGGNEQFF. For the CDR3, the DNA is TGTGCCAGCAGTTACCCCTCGTTGCGGGGGGGGAATGAGCAGTTCTTC. The V and J genes are TRBV6-5 and TRBJ2-1; 9 bases match TRBD2. J gave up 7 bases and V 2 bases, and 9 bases lay outside the gene matches. The CDR3 contains 16 residues. The germline V gene encodes CDR1 MNHEY and CDR2 SVGAGI.